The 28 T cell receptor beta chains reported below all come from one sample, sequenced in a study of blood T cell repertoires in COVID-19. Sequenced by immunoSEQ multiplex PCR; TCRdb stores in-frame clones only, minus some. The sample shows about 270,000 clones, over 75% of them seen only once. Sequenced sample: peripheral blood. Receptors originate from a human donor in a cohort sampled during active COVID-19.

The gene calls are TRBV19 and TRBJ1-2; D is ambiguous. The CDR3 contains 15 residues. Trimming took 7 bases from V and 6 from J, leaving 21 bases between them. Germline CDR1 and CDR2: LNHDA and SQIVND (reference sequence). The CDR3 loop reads CASNLPREGSNGYTF. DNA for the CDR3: TGTGCCAGTAACCTTCCTCGCGAAGGGAGTAATGGCTACACCTTC.

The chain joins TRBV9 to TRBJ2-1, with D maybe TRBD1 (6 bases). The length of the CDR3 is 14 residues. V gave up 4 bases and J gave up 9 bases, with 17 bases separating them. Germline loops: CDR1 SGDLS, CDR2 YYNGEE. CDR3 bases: TGTGCCAGCAGCCTCCGGGAACTAGGGGGTGAGCAGTTCTTC. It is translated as CASSLRELGGEQFF.

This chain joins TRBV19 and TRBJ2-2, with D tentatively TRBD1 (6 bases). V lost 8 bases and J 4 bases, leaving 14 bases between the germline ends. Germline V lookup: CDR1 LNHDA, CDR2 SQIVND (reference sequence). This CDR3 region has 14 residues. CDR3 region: CASATGLSTGELFF. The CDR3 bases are TGTGCCAGTGCGACAGGTTTATCCACCGGGGAGCTGTTTTTT.

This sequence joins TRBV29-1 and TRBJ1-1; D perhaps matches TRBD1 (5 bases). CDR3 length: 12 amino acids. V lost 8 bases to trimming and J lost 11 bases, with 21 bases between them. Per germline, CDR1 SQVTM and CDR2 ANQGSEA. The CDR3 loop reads CSTREGPGRAFF. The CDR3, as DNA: TGCAGCACCCGGGAGGGGCCGGGAAGGGCTTTCTTT.

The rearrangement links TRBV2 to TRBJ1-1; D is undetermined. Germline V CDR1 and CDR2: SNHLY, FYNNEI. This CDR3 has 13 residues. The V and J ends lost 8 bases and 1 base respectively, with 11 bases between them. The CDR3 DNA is TGTGCCAGCCACATAGCGCAGAACACTGAAGCTTTCTTT. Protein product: CASHIAQNTEAFF.

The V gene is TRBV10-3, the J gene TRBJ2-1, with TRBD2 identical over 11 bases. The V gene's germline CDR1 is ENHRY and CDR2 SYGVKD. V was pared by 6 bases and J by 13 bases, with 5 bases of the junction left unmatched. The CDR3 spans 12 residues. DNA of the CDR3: TGTGCCATCAGCGTAGCGGGAGGGCCCCAGTTCTTC. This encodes CAISVAGGPQFF.

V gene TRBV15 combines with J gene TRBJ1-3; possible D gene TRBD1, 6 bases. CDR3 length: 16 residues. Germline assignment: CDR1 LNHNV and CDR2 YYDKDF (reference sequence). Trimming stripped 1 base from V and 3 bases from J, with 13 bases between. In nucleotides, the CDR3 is TGTGCCACCAGCAGAGCTTACAGGGCCGGTGGAAACACCATATATTTT. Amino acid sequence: CATSRAYRAGGNTIYF.

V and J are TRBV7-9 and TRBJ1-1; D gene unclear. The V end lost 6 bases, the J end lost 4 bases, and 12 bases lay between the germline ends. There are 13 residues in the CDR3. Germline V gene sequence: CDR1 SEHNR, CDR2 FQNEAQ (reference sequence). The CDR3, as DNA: TGTGCCAGCAGAGGACGGGGTAGCACTGAAGCTTTCTTT. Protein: CASRGRGSTEAFF.

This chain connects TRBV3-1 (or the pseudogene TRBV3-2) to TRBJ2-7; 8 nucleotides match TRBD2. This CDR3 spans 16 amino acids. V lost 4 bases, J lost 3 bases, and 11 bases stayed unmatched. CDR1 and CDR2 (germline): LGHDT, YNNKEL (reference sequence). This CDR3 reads CASSPQRPGGDYEQYF. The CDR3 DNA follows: TGTGCCAGCAGCCCTCAGCGTCCGGGAGGGGACTACGAGCAGTACTTC.

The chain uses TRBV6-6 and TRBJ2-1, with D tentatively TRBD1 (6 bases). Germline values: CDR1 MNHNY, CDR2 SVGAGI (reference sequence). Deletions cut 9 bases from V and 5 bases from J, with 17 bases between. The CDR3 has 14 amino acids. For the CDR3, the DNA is TGTGCCAGTCAAGGGCAGGGGTGGGACAATGAGCAGTTCTTC. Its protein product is CASQGQGWDNEQFF.

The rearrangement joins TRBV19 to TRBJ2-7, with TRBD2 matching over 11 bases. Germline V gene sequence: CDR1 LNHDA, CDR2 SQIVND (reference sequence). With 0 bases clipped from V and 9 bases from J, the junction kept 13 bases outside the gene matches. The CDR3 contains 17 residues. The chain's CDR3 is CASSIDPRLAGKIGQYF. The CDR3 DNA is TGTGCCAGTAGTATAGATCCACGACTAGCGGGAAAAATCGGGCAGTACTTC.

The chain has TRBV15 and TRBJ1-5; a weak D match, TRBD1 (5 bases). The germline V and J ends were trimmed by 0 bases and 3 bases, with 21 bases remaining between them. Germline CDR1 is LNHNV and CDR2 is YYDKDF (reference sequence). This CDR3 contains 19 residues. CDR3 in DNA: TGTGCCACCAGCAGAGAATGGCGGGGCAGGTATGTACACAATCAGCCCCAGCATTTT. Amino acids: CATSREWRGRYVHNQPQHF.

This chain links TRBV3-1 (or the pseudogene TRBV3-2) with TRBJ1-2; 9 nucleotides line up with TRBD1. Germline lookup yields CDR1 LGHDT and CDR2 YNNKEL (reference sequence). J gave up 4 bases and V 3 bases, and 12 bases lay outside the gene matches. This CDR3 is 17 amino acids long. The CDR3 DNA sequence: TGTGCCAGCAGCCATACACTTCCGGGACAGGGATTCTATGGCTACACCTTC. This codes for CASSHTLPGQGFYGYTF.

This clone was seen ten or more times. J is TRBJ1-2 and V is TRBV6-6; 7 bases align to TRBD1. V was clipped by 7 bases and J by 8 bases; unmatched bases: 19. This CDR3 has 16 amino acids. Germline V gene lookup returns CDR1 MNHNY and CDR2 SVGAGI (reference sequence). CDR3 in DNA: TGTGCCAGCAACACAAATGAACAGGGGCCGGGGAGAGGCTACACCTTC. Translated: CASNTNEQGPGRGYTF.

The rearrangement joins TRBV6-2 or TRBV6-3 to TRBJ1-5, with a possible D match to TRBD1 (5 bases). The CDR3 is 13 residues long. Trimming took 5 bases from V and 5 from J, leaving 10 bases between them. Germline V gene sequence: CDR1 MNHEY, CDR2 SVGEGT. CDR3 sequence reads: CASSHPGYQPQHF. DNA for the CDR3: TGTGCCAGCAGTCACCCAGGGTATCAGCCCCAGCATTTT.

The DNA of the CDR3 is TGTGCCAGCAGTGCTGACAGCAACTATGGCTACACCTTC. Translating it yields CASSADSNYGYTF. The V gene is TRBV2, the J gene TRBJ1-2; D might be TRBD1 (5 bases). This CDR3 has 13 residues. CDR1 and CDR2 from the germline V gene are SNHLY and FYNNEI. Trimming took off 4 bases at V and 2 bases at J, with 8 bases between the two ends.

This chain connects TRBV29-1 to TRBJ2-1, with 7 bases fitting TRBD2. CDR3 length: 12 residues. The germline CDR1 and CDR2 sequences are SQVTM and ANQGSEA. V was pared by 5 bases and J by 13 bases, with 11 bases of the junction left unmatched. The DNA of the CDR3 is TGCAGCGTTCCGGGGGGACCAAGCCCCCAGTTCTTC. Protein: CSVPGGPSPQFF.

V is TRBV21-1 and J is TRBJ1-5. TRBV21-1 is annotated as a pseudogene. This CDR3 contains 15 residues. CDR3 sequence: CASSKKGLRNQPQHF. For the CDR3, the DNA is TGTGCCAGCAGCAAAAAGGGACTTCGCAATCAGCCCCAGCATTTT.

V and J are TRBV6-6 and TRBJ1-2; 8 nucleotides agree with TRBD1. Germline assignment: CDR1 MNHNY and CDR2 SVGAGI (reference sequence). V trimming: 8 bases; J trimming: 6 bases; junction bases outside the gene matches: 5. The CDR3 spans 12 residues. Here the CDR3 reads CASQQGGNGYTF. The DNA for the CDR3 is TGTGCCAGCCAACAGGGGGGAAATGGCTACACCTTC.

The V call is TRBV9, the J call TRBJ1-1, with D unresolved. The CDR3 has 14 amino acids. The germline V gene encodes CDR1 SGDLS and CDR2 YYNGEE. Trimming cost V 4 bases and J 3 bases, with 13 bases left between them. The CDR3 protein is CASSFLSRDTEAFF. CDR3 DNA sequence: TGTGCCAGCAGCTTTCTCTCCCGGGACACTGAAGCTTTCTTT.

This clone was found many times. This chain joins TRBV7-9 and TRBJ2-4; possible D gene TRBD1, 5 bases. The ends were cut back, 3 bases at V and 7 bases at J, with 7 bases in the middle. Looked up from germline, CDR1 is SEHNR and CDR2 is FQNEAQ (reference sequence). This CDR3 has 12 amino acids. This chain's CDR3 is CASSFSGNIQYF. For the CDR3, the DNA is TGTGCCAGCAGCTTTTCAGGGAACATTCAGTACTTC.

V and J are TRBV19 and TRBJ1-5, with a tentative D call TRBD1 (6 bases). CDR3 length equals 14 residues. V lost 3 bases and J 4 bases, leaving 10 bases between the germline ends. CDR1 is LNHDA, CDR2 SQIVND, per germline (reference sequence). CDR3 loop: CASSIDQGNQPQHF. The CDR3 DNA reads TGTGCCAGTAGTATCGATCAGGGGAATCAGCCCCAGCATTTT.

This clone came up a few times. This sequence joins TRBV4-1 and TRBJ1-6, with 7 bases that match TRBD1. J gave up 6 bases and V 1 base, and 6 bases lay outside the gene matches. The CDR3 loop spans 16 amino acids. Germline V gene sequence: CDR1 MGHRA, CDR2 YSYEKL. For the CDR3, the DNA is TGCGCCAGCAGCCAAGCAGGGGGGCAGGGTAATTCACCCCTCCACTTT. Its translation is CASSQAGGQGNSPLHF.

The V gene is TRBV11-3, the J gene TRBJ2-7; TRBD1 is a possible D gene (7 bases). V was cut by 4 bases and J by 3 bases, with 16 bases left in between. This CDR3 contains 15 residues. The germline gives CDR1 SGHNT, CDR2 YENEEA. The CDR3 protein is CASSSQGGGYYEQYF. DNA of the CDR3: TGTGCCAGCAGCTCCCAGGGGGGAGGTTACTACGAGCAGTACTTC. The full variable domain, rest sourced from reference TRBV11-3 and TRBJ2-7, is EAGVVQSPRYKIIEKKQPVAFWCNPISGHNTLYWYLQNLGQGPELLIRYENEEAVDDSQLPKDRFSAERLKGVDSTLKIQPAELGDSAVYLCASSSQGGGYYEQYFGPGTRLTVT.

CDR3 in amino acids: CASSPPGVSGRRDEQFF. The CDR3 DNA follows: TGTGCCAGCTCACCACCGGGGGTAAGCGGGAGACGGGATGAGCAGTTCTTC. The chain joins TRBV18 to TRBJ2-1, with 8 bases matching TRBD2. Germline V gives CDR1 KGHSH, CDR2 LQKENI. This CDR3 is built from 17 residues. The J segment lost 8 bases and the V segment lost 0 bases, leaving 12 bases of the junction unmatched.

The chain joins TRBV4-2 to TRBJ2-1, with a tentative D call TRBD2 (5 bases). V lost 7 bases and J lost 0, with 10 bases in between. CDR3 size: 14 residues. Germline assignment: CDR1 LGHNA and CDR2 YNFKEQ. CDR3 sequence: CASTPGISYNEQFF. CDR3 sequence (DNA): TGTGCCAGCACTCCGGGGATCTCCTACAATGAGCAGTTCTTC.

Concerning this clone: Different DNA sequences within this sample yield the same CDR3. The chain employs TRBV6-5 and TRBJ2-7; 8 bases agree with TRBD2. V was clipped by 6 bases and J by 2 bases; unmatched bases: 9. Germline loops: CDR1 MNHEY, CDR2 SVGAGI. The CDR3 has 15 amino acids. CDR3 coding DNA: TGTGCCAGCAGCTATTCCCAGCGGGAGCCCTACGAGCAGTACTTC. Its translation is CASSYSQREPYEQYF.

The CDR3, as DNA: TGTGCCATCAGTGAGCGGAGGGCCGGAGGGGATCAGCCCCAGCATTTT. Protein sequence: CAISERRAGGDQPQHF. The chain employs TRBV10-3 and TRBJ1-5; possibly TRBD1 for D (5 bases). Germline assignment: CDR1 ENHRY and CDR2 SYGVKD. This CDR3 has 16 residues. The ends were cut back, 2 bases at V and 5 bases at J, with 16 bases in the middle.